In this sample, the clone carrying this T cell receptor (beta chain) turned up many times. The target antigen is unknown. These data originate in a study of T cells in Graves' hyperthyroidism and ophthalmopathy. Regarding the study as a whole: Most clonotypes expanded in the thyroid (above 0.001) were also present in blood.

It was considered stable Graves' hyperthyroidism when ophthalmopathy did not progress within 18 months. Exclusion followed for patients with uncontrolled infection, other autoimmune disease, pregnancy or lactation. Amplified TCR beta CDR3 regions came from RNA transcripts. With the HTBI primer set, the TCR CDR3 went through a first round of RT-PCR. One entry per CDR3 protein results from TCRdb running MiXCR on the multiplex PCR reads. The top ten clones hold around a quarter of a sample with 470,000 or so distinct CDR3 sequences, around 20% of them seen once. Germline V gives CDR1 SGHRS, CDR2 YFSETQ. The V end lost 3 bases, the J end lost 0 bases, and 9 bases lay between the germline ends. This CDR3 comprises 14 residues.

This clonotype was sampled from a man aged 18 to 29 with Graves' hyperthyroidism. Source material: blood. The chain employs TRBV5-1 and TRBJ1-1; D unresolved. The CDR3 loop is CASSSLNMNTEAFF. CDR3 nucleotide sequence: TGCGCCAGCAGCTCATTGAACATGAACACTGAAGCTTTCTTT.